This TCR beta chain was retrieved from a study of radiotherapy plus CTLA-4 blockade in lung cancer. Ipilimumab CTLA-4 blockade and focal radiation were given to patients with chemo-refractory metastatic non-small-cell lung cancer. TCRdb's table, derived via immunoSEQ multiplex PCR, lists solely in-frame clones and lacks some. This table holds approximately 80,000 clones, roughly 69% found once. The CDR3 contains 15 residues. Trimming removed 4 bases from V and 2 bases from J; junction bases left unmatched: 5. Germline values: CDR1 ENHRY, CDR2 SYGVKD. The sequenced sample was peripheral blood, obtained from a patient treated with radiotherapy plus ipilimumab. The J gene is TRBJ2-1, the V gene TRBV10-3; 7 positions match TRBD2. This clonotype originated in a human donor with non-small cell lung cancer whose response to radiotherapy plus ipilimumab could not be evaluated. The chain's CDR3 is CAISVGRATYNEQFF. The CDR3 DNA is TGTGCCATCAGTGTAGGGAGGGCCACCTACAATGAGCAGTTCTTC.